What follows are 10 T cell receptor beta chains derived from one specimen sequenced in a study of blood T cell repertoires in COVID-19. Measured with immunoSEQ multiplex PCR; TCRdb has only the in-frame clones, and not every one. Of about 360,000 clones in the sample, 86% were seen once. Sequencing used peripheral blood. These TCRs come from a woman aged 60-70 years with COVID-19, enrolled during active disease.

The chain uses TRBV7-2 and TRBJ2-1; D possibly corresponds to TRBD1 (8 bases). There are 15 residues in the CDR3. Looked up from germline, CDR1 is SGHTA and CDR2 is FQGNSA. Trimming left V 1 base short and J 3 bases short, with 10 bases between. In DNA form, the CDR3 reads TGTGCCAGCAGCTTAGACAGGGGGGGCTACAATGAGCAGTTCTTC. This encodes CASSLDRGGYNEQFF. The full variable domain, in which reference TRBV7-2 and TRBJ2-1 provide the parts outside the CDR3, is GAGVSQSPSNKVTEKGKDVELRCDPISGHTALYWYRQSLGQGLEFLIYFQGNSAPDKSGLPSDRFSAERTGGSVSTLTIQRTQQEDSAVYLCASSLDRGGYNEQFFGPGTRLTVL.

The chain couples TRBV11-2 to TRBJ2-7; D may be TRBD2 (6 bases). The ends were cut back, 8 bases at V and 3 bases at J, with 14 bases in the middle. The germline V gene encodes CDR1 SGHAT and CDR2 FQNNGV. The CDR3 spans 13 residues. This chain's CDR3 is CASSGTLNYEQYF. CDR3 coding DNA: TGTGCCAGCTCCGGGACTCTCAACTACGAGCAGTACTTC.

The genes are TRBV7-3 and TRBJ1-2; the D gene is possibly TRBD1 (6 bases). The V end lost 3 bases, the J end lost 7 bases, and 12 bases lay between the germline ends. The CDR3 is 13 residues long. The germline V gene has CDR1 SGHTA and CDR2 FQGTGA. The CDR3 region has the DNA TGTGCCAGCAGCTTGGCGGGGGCAGCTGGCTACACCTTC. Translation gives CASSLAGAAGYTF.

The rearrangement uses TRBV7-2 and TRBJ2-3; TRBD2 aligns across 11 bases. CDR1 is SGHTA, CDR2 FQGNSA, per germline. Trimming took 4 bases from V and 5 from J; bases not matched to a gene: 8. This CDR3 is built from 16 residues. CDR3 in DNA: TGTGCCAGCAGCTCCTTTAGCGGGGGGGAAAAAGATACGCAGTATTTT. It encodes CASSSFSGGEKDTQYF.

The chain couples TRBV6-2 or TRBV6-3 to TRBJ2-7; TRBD1 might be the D (6 bases). The CDR3 is 15 amino acids. The V gene's germline CDR1 is MNHEY and CDR2 SVGEGT. Between the trimmed V and J ends, which lost 2 bases and 5 bases, there was a span of 16 bases. CDR3 residues: CASSYLQGIMDEQYF. The CDR3 DNA is TGTGCCAGCAGTTACCTACAGGGTATTATGGACGAGCAGTACTTC.

This clone was seen a single time. The chain joins TRBV13 to TRBJ2-5, with D hard to call. This CDR3 is built from 14 residues. The ends were cut back, 5 bases at V and 0 bases at J, with 10 bases in the middle. Germline loops: CDR1 PRHDT, CDR2 FYEKMQ (reference sequence). The CDR3 is CASSLYRDQETQYF. The CDR3 coding sequence is TGTGCCAGCAGCCTCTACAGAGACCAAGAGACCCAGTACTTC. Drawing the rest from reference TRBV13 and TRBJ2-5, the complete variable domain is AAGVIQSPRHLIKEKRETATLKCYPIPRHDTVYWYQQGPGQDPQFLISFYEKMQSDKGSIPDRFSAQQFSDYHSELNMSSLELGDSALYFCASSLYRDQETQYFGPGTRLLVL.

The chain is built from TRBV5-1 and TRBJ2-7; 9 bases fit TRBD1. CDR1 is SGHRS, CDR2 YFSETQ, per germline. The trim removed 2 bases at V and 5 bases at J, leaving 5 bases unmatched. The CDR3 has 14 amino acids. This chain's CDR3 is CASSFSGQGNEQYF. As DNA, the CDR3 is TGCGCCAGCAGCTTCTCAGGACAGGGGAACGAGCAGTACTTC.

Concerning this clone itself: One end of the junction does not line up with germline, which may come from a read error. The rearrangement uses TRBV19 and TRBJ2-3; 8 bases are a match to TRBD2. Germline V gene lookup returns CDR1 LNHDA and CDR2 SQIVND (reference sequence). The CDR3 is made up of 14 amino acids. The CDR3: CASSIDPLSGGHLF. The CDR3 nucleotides read TGTGCCAGTAGTATAGACCCCCTGAGCGGGGGCCATCTTTTT.

The rearrangement joins TRBV6-5 to TRBJ1-2; D is ambiguous. CDR1 and CDR2 from the germline V gene are MNHEY and SVGAGI. This CDR3 contains 16 residues. The ends were cut back, 0 bases at V and 0 bases at J, with 11 bases in the middle. The CDR3 sequence is CASSYSAAAPNYGYTF. CDR3 DNA: TGTGCCAGCAGTTACTCCGCAGCGGCCCCTAACTATGGCTACACCTTC.

J is TRBJ1-2 and V is TRBV10-3, with D unresolved. The V and J ends lost 7 bases and 2 bases respectively, with 8 bases between them. The CDR3 covers 12 residues. Looked up from germline, CDR1 is ENHRY and CDR2 is SYGVKD. The CDR3 is CAINDGNYGYTF. The CDR3 DNA reads TGTGCCATCAACGACGGGAACTATGGCTACACCTTC.